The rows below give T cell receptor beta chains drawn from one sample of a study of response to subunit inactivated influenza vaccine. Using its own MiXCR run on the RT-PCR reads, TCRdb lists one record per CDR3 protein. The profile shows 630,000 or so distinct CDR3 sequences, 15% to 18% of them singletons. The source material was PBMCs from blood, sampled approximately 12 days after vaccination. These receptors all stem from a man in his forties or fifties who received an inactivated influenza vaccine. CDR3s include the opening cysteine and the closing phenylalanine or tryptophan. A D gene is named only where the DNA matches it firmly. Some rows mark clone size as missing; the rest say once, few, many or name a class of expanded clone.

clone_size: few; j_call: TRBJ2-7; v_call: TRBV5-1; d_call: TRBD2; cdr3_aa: CASSGASGQTYEQYF; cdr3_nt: TGCGCCAGCAGCGGAGCTAGCGGTCAGACCTACGAGCAGTACTTC
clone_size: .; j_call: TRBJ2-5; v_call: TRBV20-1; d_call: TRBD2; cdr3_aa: CSARDKGKGTTQETQYF; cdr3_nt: TGCAGTGCTAGAGATAAAGGGAAGGGGACTACCCAAGAGACCCAGTACTTC
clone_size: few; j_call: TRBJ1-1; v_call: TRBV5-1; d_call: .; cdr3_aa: CASSFSTGVNTEAFF; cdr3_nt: TGCGCCAGCAGCTTTTCGACAGGCGTGAACACTGAAGCTTTCTTT
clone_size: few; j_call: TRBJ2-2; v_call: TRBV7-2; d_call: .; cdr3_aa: CASSLGAQRTGELFF; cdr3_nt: TGTGCCAGCAGCTTAGGAGCGCAGAGGACCGGGGAGCTGTTTTTT
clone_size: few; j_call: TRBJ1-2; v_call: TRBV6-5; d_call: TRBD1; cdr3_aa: CASSFDRGAHGYTF; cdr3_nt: TGTGCCAGCAGTTTCGACAGGGGGGCGCATGGCTACACCTTC
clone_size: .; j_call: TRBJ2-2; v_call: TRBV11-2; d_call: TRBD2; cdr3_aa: CASSPASGGHRTGELFF; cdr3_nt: TGTGCCAGCAGCCCGGCTAGCGGGGGTCACCGTACGGGGGAGCTGTTTTTT
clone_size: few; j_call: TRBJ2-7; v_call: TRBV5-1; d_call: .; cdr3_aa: CASSPRPGTHNYEQYF; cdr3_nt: TGCGCCAGCAGCCCCCGACCCGGGACACATAACTACGAGCAGTACTTC
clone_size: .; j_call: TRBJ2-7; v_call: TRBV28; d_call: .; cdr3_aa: CASRRQTSYEQYF; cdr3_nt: TGTGCCAGCAGGAGGCAAACCTCCTACGAGCAGTACTTC
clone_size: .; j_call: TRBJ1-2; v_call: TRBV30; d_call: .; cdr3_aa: CAWSVRINYGYTF; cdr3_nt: TGTGCCTGGAGTGTACGGATTAACTATGGCTACACCTTC
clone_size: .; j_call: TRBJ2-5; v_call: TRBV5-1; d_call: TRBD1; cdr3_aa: CASSAKTGFWETQYF; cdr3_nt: TGCGCCAGCAGCGCGAAGACAGGGTTCTGGGAGACCCAGTACTTC
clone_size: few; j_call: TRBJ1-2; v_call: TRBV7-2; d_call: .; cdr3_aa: CASSRPTFNYGYTF; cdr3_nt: TGTGCCAGCAGCCGACCGACCTTTAACTATGGCTACACCTTC